Detailed here is one T cell receptor (beta chain). The antigen this receptor binds is unknown. It has no much larger one-base neighbor in the sample; base qualities were not kept. This sample was taken from a study of cytomegalovirus exposure and HLA in healthy donors (dated by TCRdb to 2015 to 2018). General notes on the study: A later analysis indicated that the 130 or so validation repertoires were generated on the platform also employed for the 720 or so repertoires of the first cohort. The study was designed to test whether signatures of past pathogen exposure could be identified by cataloging public T cell receptors. Along with the approximately 620-subject first cohort, a separate validation cohort of roughly 110 different subjects was used. To predict cytomegalovirus infection status, the study brought together high-throughput TCR immunosequencing, statistical association of individual TCRs with disease status, and machine learning. The paper's findings and limits, for the study overall: The authors suggested that the approach could potentially be extended to other disease states and immunological phenotypes. Across donors, most TCR sequences were observed very rarely, whereas some public TCRs were present in many individuals. Cytomegalovirus status was reported to be diagnosed by the classifier with high specificity and sensitivity in both the original and validation cohorts. In the study, approximately 150 TCR beta chains were listed as associated with cytomegalovirus. A few of the identified cytomegalovirus-associated TCR beta chains were confirmed in vitro to be specific for cytomegalovirus antigens. A later analysis found that TCRs clustered in the first cohort also tended to co-occur in the 120 validation repertoires, with 94% of cluster scores above 0. All 120 or so repertoires were used to score co-occurrence in the validation cohort in a later analysis, because that analysis had no HLA typing for the cohort.

The donors were included in the validation cohort of approximately 120 subjects, a group kept apart from the approximately 700-subject first cohort. From the germline V gene, CDR1 is MDHEN and CDR2 is SYDVKM. Germline trimming: 7 bases from V, 6 bases from J; junction bases outside gene matches: 2. The CDR3 holds 11 amino acids from the cysteine to the phenylalanine. The DNA shown is the 33-base CDR3, in frame from base 1. The method behind the library was the immunoSEQ multiplex PCR assay. Per the authors' processing: A statistical classification framework was built for diagnosing cytomegalovirus status from the catalog of TCR beta chain sequences. Sourced from immuneACCESS, this table was stored by TCRdb with only in-frame sequences that have V and J called. A share of the clones is absent; for the studies checked, an unresolved V gene accounts for under half, and the remainder has no known explanation. From that table come the V and J calls and clone size; the DNA was used to work out D and trimming. The sample table shows 150,000 to 200,000 clones, and 85% to 90% are seen once. The top ten clonotypes cover just under 3% of the sample.

The rearrangement joined TRBV28 to TRBJ1-1, and TRBD1 aligns with 7 junction nucleotides. The sequenced material came from PBMCs. This clonotype was sampled from a young man in good health and CMV-seronegative. The CDR3 protein sequence reads: CASNDRAEAFF. In nucleotide form, the sequence is TGTGCCAGCAATGACAGGGCTGAAGCTTTCTTT.